These 27 T cell receptor beta chains were sequenced from one sample in a study of long-term antiretroviral therapy in people with HIV (dated by TCRdb to about 2022). The immunoSEQ hsTCRB v3.0 assay was used at survey level resolution to sequence the TRB variable region. TCRdb took this table from immuneACCESS and kept in-frame rearrangements with V and J called. Such tables lack part of the clones; where checked against another copy, unresolved V genes explain under half of the gap, and the rest is unexplained. The sample table records 35,000 to 40,000 clones; approximately 94% of these occur just once. The ten largest clones capture just over 3.5% of the sample. The sample was unsorted PBMCs, taken 4.1 years after starting antiretroviral therapy. All receptors come from a woman aged 45-60 years with HIV.

The chain couples TRBV2 to TRBJ2-5; TRBD1 matches at 9 bases. CDR1 is SNHLY and CDR2 is FYNNEI in the germline V gene. The CDR3 spans 13 residues. Germline trimming cut 10 bases from V and 5 bases from J; bases unmatched to any gene: 8. In DNA, the CDR3 is TGTGCCACCAGGACAGGGGCTCCGGAGACCCAGTACTTC. As protein: CATRTGAPETQYF.

CDR3 coding DNA: TGTGCCACCAGCATGGGGGGGCCCGGGGATGAGCAGTTCTTC. Residues: CATSMGGPGDEQFF. The genes are TRBV15 and TRBJ2-1; D possibly corresponds to TRBD2 (7 bases). CDR3 size: 14 residues. Germline CDR1 reads LNHNV; CDR2 reads YYDKDF (reference sequence). The ends were cut back, 4 bases at V and 8 bases at J, with 15 bases in the middle. Full variable domain (rest looked up from reference TRBV15 and TRBJ2-1): DAMVIQNPRYQVTQFGKPVTLSCSQTLNHNVMYWYQQKSSQAPKLLFHYYDKDFNNEADTPDNFQSRRPNTSFCFLDIRSPGLGDTAMYLCATSMGGPGDEQFFGPGTRLTVL.

The V call is TRBV7-9, the J call TRBJ1-5, with unresolved D. Trimming removed 5 bases at V and 6 bases at J, with 17 bases between. The CDR3 is 15 amino acids. Germline assignment: CDR1 SEHNR and CDR2 FQNEAQ (reference sequence). The CDR3 spells CASSTRAPKLQPQHF. The CDR3 bases are TGTGCCAGCAGCACCCGGGCCCCTAAACTTCAGCCCCAGCATTTT.

The rearrangement links TRBV6-6 to TRBJ2-7, with D possibly being TRBD1 (6 bases). The CDR3 is made up of 14 amino acids. With 4 bases removed from V and 4 bases from J, the gap between germline ends came to 14 bases. Germline V gene sequence: CDR1 MNHNY, CDR2 SVGAGI (reference sequence). CDR3 bases: TGTGCCAGCAGTTTCCAGGGGACCGGGTACGAGCAGTACTTC. This translates into CASSFQGTGYEQYF.

The chain employs TRBV30 and TRBJ1-2; D uncertain. Trimming took 2 bases from V and 1 from J, leaving 2 bases between them. CDR1 GTSNPN and CDR2 SVGIG come from the germline V gene (reference sequence). CDR3 length: 11 residues. The CDR3 DNA sequence: TGTGCCTGGAGTCGTAACTATGGCTACACCTTC. Translation gives CAWSRNYGYTF.

This clone was seen only once. The chain carries TRBV9 and TRBJ2-3; 7 nucleotides agree with TRBD2. The trim removed 0 bases at V and 0 bases at J, leaving 4 bases unmatched. The CDR3 is 16 amino acids. CDR1 is SGDLS, CDR2 YYNGEE, per germline. The CDR3 DNA follows: TGTGCCAGCAGCGTAGAGCGGGGTCTTAGCACAGATACGCAGTATTTT. It yields the protein CASSVERGLSTDTQYF.

This clone has just one count. The chain employs TRBV4-3 and TRBJ2-5, with 9 positions matching TRBD1. The CDR3 runs to 16 residues. Germline CDR1 LGHNA, CDR2 YSLEER. Trimming cost V 3 bases and J 4 bases; bases outside gene matches: 9. Here the CDR3 reads CASSHVKTGGVETQYF. The CDR3, as DNA: TGCGCCAGCAGCCACGTCAAGACAGGGGGGGTAGAGACCCAGTACTTC.

This chain joins TRBV6-5 and TRBJ2-2; TRBD1 or TRBD2 may be the D gene (5 bases each). The germline V gene has CDR1 MNHEY and CDR2 SVGAGI. The length of the CDR3 is 13 residues. The V end lost 2 bases, the J end lost 6 bases, and 7 bases lay between the germline ends. In DNA, the CDR3 is TGTGCCAGCAGTTACCGGGGCCCCGGGGAGCTGTTTTTT. This codes for CASSYRGPGELFF.

V is TRBV18 and J is TRBJ1-4; D is undetermined. Germline V gene lookup returns CDR1 KGHSH and CDR2 LQKENI. The CDR3 sequence is 15 residues long. Trimming cost V 2 bases and J 3 bases, with 10 bases left between them. DNA of the CDR3: TGTGCCAGCTCACCAACGAGGTTAGCTAATGAAAAACTGTTTTTT. Protein product: CASSPTRLANEKLFF.

CDR3 loop: CASSLGGGNEQFF. CDR3 bases: TGTGCCAGCAGCTTAGGGGGGGGTAATGAGCAGTTCTTC. The chain employs TRBV7-8 and TRBJ2-1, with 7 bases identical to TRBD2. With 1 base clipped from V and 7 bases from J, the junction kept 1 base outside the gene matches. The germline gives CDR1 SGHVS, CDR2 FQNEAQ. The CDR3 spans 13 residues.

The V call is TRBV9, the J call TRBJ2-5; unclear D gene. The CDR3 sequence is 12 residues long. Trimming pared 0 bases from V and 5 bases from J, leaving 5 bases between. Per germline, CDR1 SGDLS and CDR2 YYNGEE. The CDR3 DNA follows: TGTGCCAGCAGCGTAGACTTGGAGACCCAGTACTTC. Translating it yields CASSVDLETQYF.

This clone was detected once. V and J are TRBV5-1 and TRBJ1-2, with D maybe TRBD1 (5 bases). The CDR3 extends over 14 amino acids. V lost 1 base, J lost 0 bases, and 7 bases lay in between. Germline V gene data show CDR1 as SGHRS and CDR2 as YFSETQ. The CDR3 region is CASSLQGPNYGYTF. The CDR3 DNA reads TGCGCCAGCAGCTTGCAGGGACCTAACTATGGCTACACCTTC.

V and J are TRBV21-1 and TRBJ2-3; the table's D call, TRBD1, was not checked against the DNA. TRBV21-1 is deemed a pseudogene. The CDR3 runs to 14 residues. CDR3 nucleotide sequence: TGTGCCAGCAGCAAGGTCGCCCCCAGGCAGACGCAGTATTTT. It translates to CASSKVAPRQTQYF.

The chain links TRBV11-1 to TRBJ2-6; 8 bases are shared with TRBD2. This CDR3 is built from 16 residues. Germline V CDR1 and CDR2: SGHAT, FQDESV (reference sequence). The trim removed 5 bases at V and 2 bases at J, leaving 5 bases unmatched. The CDR3 DNA is TGTGCCAGCAGCCCTAGACTAGCGACTGGGGCCAACGTCCTGACTTTC. This gives the protein CASSPRLATGANVLTF.

The chain recombines TRBV10-3 with TRBJ2-2; no clear D gene. The germline V gene has CDR1 ENHRY and CDR2 SYGVKD. The V end was cut by 0 bases, the J end by 4 bases, with 12 bases between. CDR3 length equals 16 residues. The CDR3 DNA reads TGTGCCATCAGTGAGTCGAGCCCGGGTGGCACCGGGGAGCTGTTTTTT. It is translated as CAISESSPGGTGELFF.

The chain couples TRBV15 to TRBJ1-5; D might be TRBD1 (5 bases). Trimming shortened V by 3 bases and J by 2 bases, and 17 bases separated the two germline ends. The germline V gene encodes CDR1 LNHNV and CDR2 YYDKDF (reference sequence). CDR3 length: 17 amino acids. CDR3 in DNA: TGTGCCACCAGCAGGACCCTGGACATACGAGGCAATCAGCCCCAGCATTTT. It yields the protein CATSRTLDIRGNQPQHF.

The chain employs TRBV29-1 and TRBJ1-1; 10 positions agree with TRBD1. Germline trimming cut 6 bases from V and 7 bases from J; bases unmatched to any gene: 5. The CDR3 has 12 residues. Germline lookup yields CDR1 SQVTM and CDR2 ANQGSEA. The CDR3 spells CSVDRGLGEAFF. CDR3 nucleotides: TGCAGCGTCGACAGGGGGCTAGGTGAAGCTTTCTTT. Looking up the rest from reference TRBV29-1 and TRBJ1-1 gives the full variable domain: SAVISQKPSRDICQRGTSLTIQCQVDSQVTMMFWYRQQPGQSLTLIATANQGSEATYESGFVIDKFPISRPNLTFSTLTVSNMSPEDSSIYLCSVDRGLGEAFFGQGTRLTVV.

This sequence joins TRBV18 and TRBJ1-4, with 8 bases fitting TRBD1. V shed 3 bases, J shed 7 bases, and the junction held 7 bases outside the gene matches. The CDR3 totals 15 residues. The germline CDR1 and CDR2 sequences are KGHSH and LQKENI. The CDR3 sequence: CASSPVGTGLEKLFF. CDR3 sequence (DNA): TGTGCCAGCTCACCGGTCGGGACAGGCCTTGAAAAACTGTTTTTT.

The rearrangement links TRBV6-5 to TRBJ2-3, with 7 bases lining up with TRBD1. There are 15 residues in the CDR3. V gave up 2 bases and J gave up 4 bases; unmatched junction bases: 6. From germline, CDR1 is MNHEY and CDR2 SVGAGI. Here the CDR3 reads CASSYDRELADTQYF. For the CDR3, the DNA is TGTGCCAGCAGTTACGACAGGGAGCTGGCAGATACGCAGTATTTT.

The chain recombines TRBV15 with TRBJ1-3, with D possibly matching TRBD1 (5 bases). Trimming took off 0 bases at V and 3 bases at J, with 9 bases between the two ends. CDR1 is LNHNV, CDR2 YYDKDF, per germline (reference sequence). This CDR3 is 15 amino acids long. The CDR3 nucleotides read TGTGCCACCAGCAGAGATCGGGGGGATGGAAACACCATATATTTT. It yields the protein CATSRDRGDGNTIYF.

V gene TRBV5-4 combines with J gene TRBJ2-5; 9 bases line up with TRBD1. The DNA matches TRBJ2-7 better at its end, which makes the J call doubtful. The CDR3 consists of 13 residues. CDR1 and CDR2 (germline): SGHNT, YYREEE (reference sequence). This CDR3 is CASSRDRAYEQYF. CDR3 sequence (DNA): TGTGCCAGCAGCCGGGACAGGGCCTACGAGCAGTACTTC.

Worth noting for this clone: The junction departs from the called germline gene at one end, perhaps through a read error. This chain connects TRBV19 to TRBJ1-6, with 9 bases aligning to TRBD1. The CDR3 spans 14 residues. Germline V gene data show CDR1 as LNHDA and CDR2 as SQIVND (reference sequence). The CDR3 loop reads CASSIDRGNSPLHF. CDR3 DNA sequence: TGTGCCAGTAGCATAGACAGGGGGAATTCACCCCTCCACTTT.

The chain joins TRBV19 to TRBJ2-7; 9 bases match TRBD1. The V and J ends lost 4 bases and 4 bases, in that order; junction bases with no gene match: 8. Germline assignment: CDR1 LNHDA and CDR2 SQIVND (reference sequence). This CDR3 has 15 residues. CDR3 DNA sequence: TGTGCCAGTAGTAATGCCGGGACAGGGCATTACGAGCAGTACTTC. The encoded protein is CASSNAGTGHYEQYF.

CDR3 protein: CASSREGPYYEQYF. In nucleotides, the CDR3 is TGTGCCAGTAGTCGAGAAGGCCCCTACTACGAGCAGTACTTC. This chain uses TRBV19 with TRBJ2-7, with no clear D. The CDR3 is made up of 14 amino acids. The germline CDR1 and CDR2 sequences are LNHDA and SQIVND (reference sequence). V lost 5 bases and J 3 bases, leaving 14 bases between the germline ends. Combining the CDR3 with reference TRBV19 and TRBJ2-7 gives the whole variable domain DGGITQSPKYLFRKEGQNVTLSCEQNLNHDAMYWYRQDPGQGLRLIYYSQIVNDFQKGDIAEGYSVSREKKESFPLTVTSAQKNPTAFYLCASSREGPYYEQYFGPGTRLTVT.

The chain is built from TRBV6-5 and TRBJ2-7; TRBD1 might be the D (7 bases). CDR1 MNHEY and CDR2 SVGAGI come from the germline V gene. The V gene lost 6 bases and the J gene lost 2 bases, with 14 bases spanning the gap. The CDR3 contains 14 residues. The CDR3 sequence is CASSPGGRAYEQYF. CDR3 DNA sequence: TGTGCCAGCAGCCCAGGGGGGCGGGCCTACGAGCAGTACTTC.

This rearrangement joins TRBV6-5 to TRBJ1-1, with D perhaps matching TRBD1 (5 bases). Germline values: CDR1 MNHEY, CDR2 SVGAGI. Trimming took off 0 bases at V and 1 base at J, with 9 bases between the two ends. This CDR3 is 15 amino acids long. The CDR3 loop is CASSYSLTENTEAFF. The CDR3 DNA sequence: TGTGCCAGCAGTTACTCGTTGACAGAGAACACTGAAGCTTTCTTT.

The V gene is TRBV7-6, the J gene TRBJ2-1; TRBD1 agrees at 9 bases. The CDR3 has 15 residues. Trimming cost V 4 bases and J 8 bases; bases outside gene matches: 9. Germline-derived CDR1 and CDR2 are SGHVS and FNYEAQ. CDR3 nucleotides: TGTGCCAGCAGCTCTATGGACAGGGGAGGAGATGAGCAGTTCTTC. It specifies CASSSMDRGGDEQFF.